Detailed here is one T cell receptor beta chain. The data were obtained in a study of blood T cell repertoires in COVID-19. Study-level background: Researchers got acute and convalescent COVID-19 samples from the United States, Italy and Spain. The cDNA or gDNA used as material had been derived from T cells, B-cell-depleted T cells, or PBMCs.

Per the study methods: It was from reference gene primer amplification that nucleated cell counts were estimated. Assay: immunoSEQ multiplex PCR; the TCRdb copy retains only in-frame clones and omits some. Clonal size and the V and J genes are those of that table, whereas D and trimming came from the DNA. There are about 380,000 clones in the sample; around 85% occur only once, and roughly 3.4% lies in the top ten. The CDR3 has 15 amino acids. Trimming removed 3 bases at V and 0 bases at J, with 9 bases between. CDR1 is LNHDA, CDR2 SQIVND, per germline (reference sequence). The chain recombines TRBV19 with TRBJ1-5; tentatively, D is TRBD1 (5 bases). Material for sequencing was peripheral blood. The clonotype comes from a woman between 18 and 30 years old with acute or convalescent COVID-19. CDR3 in DNA: TGTGCCAGTAGTATCGCGGGGGATAGCAATCAGCCCCAGCATTTT. It is translated as CASSIAGDSNQPQHF. The full variable domain, its missing parts supplied by reference TRBV19 and TRBJ1-5, is DGGITQSPKYLFRKEGQNVTLSCEQNLNHDAMYWYRQDPGQGLRLIYYSQIVNDFQKGDIAEGYSVSREKKESFPLTVTSAQKNPTAFYLCASSIAGDSNQPQHFGDGTRLSIL.